This T cell receptor beta chain came from a study of shared clonotypes between healthy human individuals. Findings and limits, study-wide: Since donors were few, the genetic and exposure-history diversity represented was limited.

TCRdb's table, derived via immunoSEQ multiplex PCR, lists solely in-frame clones and lacks some. The sample consists of approximately 2.5 million clones, 85% to 95% of them appearing once. Healthy HIV-negative adults with no recent acute infections or vaccinations were recruited as donors. Note on this clone: Its antigen is unknown.

This CDR3 comprises 15 residues. Germline assignment: CDR1 MDHEN and CDR2 SYDVKM. V lost 7 bases to trimming and J lost 4 bases; unmatched junction nucleotides: 12. This TCR came from a man aged 18 to 29 in good health. Sequenced sample: naive CD4+ T cells sorted from blood. This sample's subset: CD45RA+ positively selected. The chain has TRBV28 and TRBJ1-2; 7 bases map to TRBD1. CDR3: CASTVRTGGGYGYTF. The CDR3 DNA is TGTGCCAGCACCGTTAGGACAGGTGGGGGCTATGGCTACACCTTC.